Listed here is a single T cell receptor beta chain. What it binds is not known. This sample is drawn from a study of T cell responses to AZD1222 COVID-19 vaccine. Trimming left V 3 bases short and J 1 base short, with 12 bases between. The CDR3 is 15 amino acids. Germline CDR1 reads LGHNA; CDR2 reads YNFKEQ. Study outcomes and limitations: CD4 TCRs covered the whole spike, strongest at regions 160-218 and 743-854. Targets within unmutated variant regions were reportedly found for nearly half of spike-specific TCRs.

Sequenced by immunoSEQ multiplex PCR; TCRdb stores in-frame clones only, minus some. The sample lists some 180,000 clones, 85% to 95% occurring once. The source was peripheral blood, collected 28 days after the second dose of the MenACWY control vaccine. This rearrangement joins TRBV4-2 to TRBJ1-2, with D perhaps TRBD1 (6 bases). This TCR was sampled from an adult who received the MenACWY meningococcal vaccine as a control. The CDR3 nucleotides read TGTGCCAGCAGCCAGCCGACAGGAATTAACTATGGCTACACCTTC. Its protein product is CASSQPTGINYGYTF.